The source of this TCR beta chain is a study of T cell responses to AZD1222 COVID-19 vaccine. General observations from the study: Donors were largely white British and mainly female; clonal diversity was possibly underestimated. Spike-specific TCR breadth and depth rose after two AZD1222 doses.

The protocol was immunoSEQ multiplex PCR, while the TCRdb copy is restricted to in-frame clones and leaves out a portion. The sample lists some 130,000 clones, roughly 89% seen once, with roughly 2% in the top ten. Remarks on this clone: Its target is not known.

The starting material was peripheral blood, obtained on day 0 of AZD1222 vaccination. The receptor comes from an adult in good health.

CDR3 nucleotide sequence: TGTGCCAGCAGTGGAACAGGGTCGGGCAACTATGGCTACACCTTC. Amino acid sequence: CASSGTGSGNYGYTF. The chain employs TRBV6-4 and TRBJ1-2, with D possibly being TRBD1 (6 bases). This CDR3 comprises 15 residues. The ends were cut back, 4 bases at V and 2 bases at J, with 14 bases in the middle. In germline, CDR1 is MRHNA, CDR2 SNTAGT.